These T cell receptor beta chains were read from a single sample in a study of shared clonotypes between healthy human individuals. TCRdb's table, derived via immunoSEQ multiplex PCR, lists solely in-frame clones and lacks some. The repertoire consists of roughly 1,000,000 clones, with 75% to 85% occurring once and the leading ten covering roughly 0.55%. Sequenced sample: memory CD4+ T cells from PBMCs. The receptors were sampled from a man aged 18 to 29 in good health. Some clones in this sample may be carry-over from other donors' samples. CDR3s include the opening cysteine and the closing phenylalanine or tryptophan. Fields, in order: D gene, clone size, J gene, V gene, CDR3 DNA, CDR3 protein. A D gene is named only where the DNA matches it firmly. Clone sizes are given selectively: once, few, many, or a class where the clone is expanded.

-,-,TRBJ1-3,TRBV4-3,TGCGCCAGCAGCCTCCAGGGGTCAGGAAACACCATATATTTT,CASSLQGSGNTIYF
-,-,TRBJ1-5,TRBV29-1,TGCAGCGTTCGTTGGGGGCCCAATCAGCCCCAGCATTTT,CSVRWGPNQPQHF
-,-,TRBJ1-2,TRBV6-5,TGTGCCAGCAGTTATGGAGGAGGGAATTCTGGCTACACCTTC,CASSYGGGNSGYTF
-,-,TRBJ1-1,TRBV5-1,TGCGCCAGCAGCGTCTCGGGCCGGGGCACTGAAGCTTTCTTT,CASSVSGRGTEAFF
-,-,TRBJ2-3,TRBV7-2,TGTGCCAGCACCGGATTAGGGGATACGCAGTATTTT,CASTGLGDTQYF
TRBD1,-,TRBJ1-2,TRBV5-4,TGTGCCAGCAGCCCCAGGGGGGAGGGCTACACCTTC,CASSPRGEGYTF
TRBD1,few,TRBJ1-1,TRBV29-1,TGCAGCGCTAGACAGGGGTTCCGTTCTGAAGCTTTCTTT,CSARQGFRSEAFF
TRBD1,-,TRBJ1-5,TRBV5-6,TGTGCCAGCACCGTCGACAGGGTGACTCAGCCCCAGCATTTT,CASTVDRVTQPQHF
TRBD2,once,TRBJ2-1,TRBV28,TGTGCCAGCAGTTTATTAGCGGGATTCCCCTACAATGAGCAGTTCTTC,CASSLLAGFPYNEQFF
TRBD2,-,TRBJ2-5,TRBV7-9,TGTGCCAGCAGCTCGACGCCGGGACTATCACTCCACGGGGAGACCCAGTACTTC,CASSSTPGLSLHGETQYF
-,once,TRBJ1-1,TRBV7-2,TGTGCCAGCAGCTTAGGTTTCAATGTCCACAACACTGAAGCTTTCTTT,CASSLGFNVHNTEAFF
-,few,TRBJ1-2,TRBV7-2,TGTGCCAGCAGCTTTTCGAACCGCCTCTATGGCTACACCTTC,CASSFSNRLYGYTF
TRBD1,-,TRBJ2-2,TRBV28,TGTGCCAGCAGTCCGGGGACAGGGAGGACCGGGGAGCTGTTTTTT,CASSPGTGRTGELFF
TRBD1,-,TRBJ1-4,TRBV10-3,TGTGCCATCAGTGAGTCGTCAGGGGGAGCGGAAAAACTGTTTTTT,CAISESSGGAEKLFF
-,-,TRBJ1-1,TRBV4-1,TGCGCCAGCAGCCAAGAAGGGGTAGGGACTGAAGCTTTCTTT,CASSQEGVGTEAFF
-,-,TRBJ2-2,TRBV11-3,TGTGCCAGCAGCTTAGAGGGGTCCGGGGAGCTGTTTTTT,CASSLEGSGELFF
-,-,TRBJ2-6,TRBV6-6,TGTGCCAGCAGTTACGAGGGGGCTGGGGCCAACGTCCTGACTTTC,CASSYEGAGANVLTF
-,few,TRBJ2-7,TRBV29-1,TGCAGCGTTGGGGCCAAATTATCCTACGAGCAGTACTTC,CSVGAKLSYEQYF
-,-,TRBJ2-2,TRBV11-3,TGTGCCAGCAGCTTTCGAGAAACCGGGGAGCTGTTTTTT,CASSFRETGELFF
-,-,TRBJ1-5,TRBV18,TGTGCCAGCTCACCACGGCCGGCGGGGGCTGAAGGGAATCAGCCCCAGCATTTT,CASSPRPAGAEGNQPQHF
-,-,TRBJ2-4,TRBV5-1,TGCGCCAGCAGCTTGGATCCGGGTTCGGGTCGCGGCATTCAGTACTTC,CASSLDPGSGRGIQYF